This T cell receptor (beta chain) came from a study of neoadjuvant anti-PD-1 for oral cavity cancer. Sequenced by immunoSEQ multiplex PCR; TCRdb stores in-frame clones only, minus some. The data hold about 7,100 clones, with approximately 60% observed a single time. Patients had newly diagnosed, untreated stage II-IVA oral cavity squamous cell carcinoma. CDR1 and CDR2 (germline): SGHKS, YYEKEE (reference sequence). The CDR3 contains 16 residues. V lost 3 bases and J lost 3; bases outside the gene matches: 3. Source: tumor tissue, taken before nivolumab (anti-PD-1) treatment. The clonotype was recovered from a person aged 40-85 years with oral cavity squamous cell carcinoma. V gene TRBV5-5 combines with J gene TRBJ2-3, with TRBD2 matching over 14 bases. The CDR3 nucleotides read TGTGCCAGCAGCTCCGGACTAGCGGGGGGAACAGATACGCAGTATTTT. It translates to CASSSGLAGGTDTQYF.